This TCR beta chain stems from a study of blood T cell repertoires in COVID-19. Using immunoSEQ multiplex PCR, the repertoire was profiled, and TCRdb retains in-frame clones only, with some absent. This table has about 77,000 clones, approximately 80% appearing once. Sequenced material: peripheral blood. This receptor was identified in a woman in her seventies with acute or convalescent COVID-19.

The CDR3 region is CASSPTGQGVETQYF. The CDR3 coding sequence is TGTGCCAGCAGCCCAACGGGCCAGGGTGTAGAGACCCAGTACTTC. V is TRBV9 and J is TRBJ2-5; perhaps TRBD1 as D (5 bases). Trimming stripped 4 bases from V and 4 bases from J, with 17 bases between. The CDR3 loop spans 15 amino acids. Germline-derived CDR1 and CDR2 are SGDLS and YYNGEE.